Listed below are T cell receptor beta chains from one sample, sequenced in a study of blood T cell repertoires in COVID-19. Data came from immunoSEQ multiplex PCR; TCRdb stores just in-frame clones and leaves some out. The repertoire has a few hundred thousand clones, around 83% of them found once; the top ten carry roughly 1.4%. Sequenced material: peripheral blood. Every receptor here comes from a woman aged 40 to 49 who had recovered from COVID-19. CDR3s include the opening cysteine and the closing phenylalanine or tryptophan. The D gene is left open where the match is weak. A row's size may be missing; if present it is once, few, many or a size class.

cdr3_nt: TGCGCCAGCAGCTTGAGCCAGGGTGAATATGGCTACACCTTC
cdr3_aa: CASSLSQGEYGYTF
j_call: TRBJ1-2
v_call: TRBV5-1
d_call: .
clone_size: once

cdr3_nt: TGTGCCAGCAGCCATCTCTTCCTTGTGCCGGTATCGGGGGGGACGTACCAAGAGACCCAGTACTTC
cdr3_aa: CASSHLFLVPVSGGTYQETQYF
j_call: TRBJ2-5
v_call: TRBV3-1/TRBV3-2
d_call: TRBD2
clone_size: .

cdr3_nt: TGTGCCAGCAGCCCGGAGGGACTATTAGTCGGGGAGCTGTTTTTT
cdr3_aa: CASSPEGLLVGELFF
j_call: TRBJ2-2
v_call: TRBV5-4
d_call: TRBD2
clone_size: once

cdr3_nt: TGTGCCAGCAGCTTAGATTTGGGACAGGGGAATTCACCCCTCCACTTT
cdr3_aa: CASSLDLGQGNSPLHF
j_call: TRBJ1-6
v_call: TRBV11-2
d_call: TRBD1
clone_size: .

cdr3_nt: TGTGCCAGCGGCCTTACAGCCTACGAGCAGTACTTC
cdr3_aa: CASGLTAYEQYF
j_call: TRBJ2-7
v_call: TRBV6-1
d_call: .
clone_size: .

cdr3_nt: TGTGCCAGCTCACCACCGAACAGGGTGAACGAGCAGTACTTC
cdr3_aa: CASSPPNRVNEQYF
j_call: TRBJ2-7
v_call: TRBV18
d_call: .
clone_size: .

cdr3_nt: TGCGCCAGCAGCTTGGGGGGGACTAGCGGCAATGAGCAGTTCTTC
cdr3_aa: CASSLGGTSGNEQFF
j_call: TRBJ2-1
v_call: TRBV5-1
d_call: TRBD2
clone_size: once

cdr3_nt: TGTGCCAGCTTCCAGGGGATGAACACTGAAGCTTTCTTT
cdr3_aa: CASFQGMNTEAFF
j_call: TRBJ1-1
v_call: TRBV7-2
d_call: .
clone_size: .

cdr3_nt: TGTGCCAGCAGCGGTCAGCGGAGCACAGATACGCAGTATTTT
cdr3_aa: CASSGQRSTDTQYF
j_call: TRBJ2-3
v_call: TRBV6-5
d_call: .
clone_size: .

cdr3_nt: TGCAGCTTTGGACAGGGGCCGAGTGGCTACACCTTC
cdr3_aa: CSFGQGPSGYTF
j_call: TRBJ1-2
v_call: TRBV29-1
d_call: TRBD1
clone_size: .

cdr3_nt: TGTGCCAGCAGCTTCGACAGGGGGAACACTGAAGCTTTCTTT
cdr3_aa: CASSFDRGNTEAFF
j_call: TRBJ1-1
v_call: TRBV7-8
d_call: TRBD1
clone_size: .

cdr3_nt: .
cdr3_aa: CASRWAGGSRGPQHF
j_call: TRBJ1-5
v_call: TRBV21-1
d_call: .
clone_size: .

cdr3_nt: TGCGCCAGCAGCCCTAGTTGGGTTACAAGTGAGCAGTTCTTC
cdr3_aa: CASSPSWVTSEQFF
j_call: TRBJ2-1
v_call: TRBV5-1
d_call: .
clone_size: .

cdr3_nt: TGTGCCAGCCAGCGGGGGAAGAACACCGGGGAGCTGTTTTTT
cdr3_aa: CASQRGKNTGELFF
j_call: TRBJ2-2
v_call: TRBV4-2
d_call: TRBD2
clone_size: .

cdr3_nt: TGCGCCAGCAGCATTGGTGGACAGGAGCAGTTCTTC
cdr3_aa: CASSIGGQEQFF
j_call: TRBJ2-1
v_call: TRBV5-1
d_call: .
clone_size: .

cdr3_nt: TGTGCCAGCAGCCAAGATAGCCACGAGCAGTACTTC
cdr3_aa: CASSQDSHEQYF
j_call: TRBJ2-7
v_call: TRBV3-1/TRBV3-2
d_call: .
clone_size: .

cdr3_nt: TGCGCCAGCAGCCAAGGCAGGGGGTCTGAAGCTTTCTTT
cdr3_aa: CASSQGRGSEAFF
j_call: TRBJ1-1
v_call: TRBV4-3
d_call: TRBD1
clone_size: .

cdr3_nt: TGCGCCAGCAGTGTGGGAACTAGCGGGGACACAGATACGCAGTATTTT
cdr3_aa: CASSVGTSGDTDTQYF
j_call: TRBJ2-3
v_call: TRBV10-2
d_call: TRBD2
clone_size: .

cdr3_nt: TGCGCCAGCAGCCAAGACAGGGCGGATTCACCCCTCCACTTT
cdr3_aa: CASSQDRADSPLHF
j_call: TRBJ1-6
v_call: TRBV4-3
d_call: .
clone_size: .

cdr3_nt: TGTGCCAGCAGTTTAAGCCGACAGGTAGCTTTCTTT
cdr3_aa: CASSLSRQVAFF
j_call: TRBJ1-1
v_call: TRBV12-3/TRBV12-4
d_call: .
clone_size: .

cdr3_nt: TGTGCCAGCTCTCCAGGCCAGGGATACAGTGAAGCTTTCTTT
cdr3_aa: CASSPGQGYSEAFF
j_call: TRBJ1-1
v_call: TRBV13
d_call: .
clone_size: .

cdr3_nt: TGTGCCAGCACGACTCGTAGTTTTAATTCACCCCTCCACTTT
cdr3_aa: CASTTRSFNSPLHF
j_call: TRBJ1-6
v_call: TRBV6-5
d_call: .
clone_size: .